The clone carrying this TCR beta chain was counted only a few times. Antigen unknown. This PCR relied on a set of 60 Vbeta primers and 13 Jbeta primers. Data came from immunoSEQ multiplex PCR; TCRdb stores just in-frame clones and leaves some out. The table includes about 160,000 clones, roughly 84% detected once. The CDR3 is 19 amino acids. The data were taken from a study of cytomegalovirus exposure and HLA in healthy donors. Study-level findings and limits: An observed cluster of highly shared sequence variants was recorded as a likely sequencing artifact. Cytomegalovirus association was assigned to more than 150 TCR beta chains.

This clonotype was obtained from a woman aged 18-35 years in good health and CMV-seronegative. V and J are TRBV1 and TRBJ1-5; TRBD1, the table's D call, lacks a check against the DNA. TRBV1 is tagged as a pseudogene. Sequencing input: PBMCs. CDR3 bases: TGCACCAGCAGCCAAGATGGGGCAAGGGGGCGAAAGGAGAATCAGCCCCAGCATTTT. Translating it yields CTSSQDGARGRKENQPQHF.